This T cell receptor beta chain was captured by sequencing in a study of post-analysis software for immune sequencing data. The overall study: Included courses were relapsing-remitting and secondary progressive multiple sclerosis; progressive-relapsing multiple sclerosis was also included. Study results and limitations: Comparison of patients with controls showed five or six TRBV segments more frequent in patients, TRBV5-6, TRBV5-1 and TRBV20-1 among them. People with multiple sclerosis had a significantly lower normalized Chao1 diversity than controls did. The authors found that F measure strongly co-clustered same-batch samples.

TCR beta libraries were prepared from cDNA with unique molecular identifiers. Between about 0.9 and 11 million T cells gave rise to hundreds of thousands of cDNA molecules. TCRdb analysed the PCR reads with MiXCR anew, one entry per CDR3 protein. The table lists about 680,000 distinct CDR3 sequences, 55% to 70% of them singletons. The CDR3 is made up of 14 amino acids. The germline V and J ends were trimmed by 3 bases and 2 bases, with 11 bases remaining between them. The V gene's germline CDR1 is DFQATT and CDR2 SNEGSKA (reference sequence). Remarks on this clonotype: What it binds is not known.

The sequence derives from a girl aged 2-9 years with multiple sclerosis. Sequencing was done on a sample of blood. V usage is TRBV20-1 and J usage is TRBJ2-1; no definite D call. CDR3 bases: TGCAGTGCTAGGTCGGCGGATACCTACAATGAGCAGTTCTTC. Its translation: CSARSADTYNEQFF.